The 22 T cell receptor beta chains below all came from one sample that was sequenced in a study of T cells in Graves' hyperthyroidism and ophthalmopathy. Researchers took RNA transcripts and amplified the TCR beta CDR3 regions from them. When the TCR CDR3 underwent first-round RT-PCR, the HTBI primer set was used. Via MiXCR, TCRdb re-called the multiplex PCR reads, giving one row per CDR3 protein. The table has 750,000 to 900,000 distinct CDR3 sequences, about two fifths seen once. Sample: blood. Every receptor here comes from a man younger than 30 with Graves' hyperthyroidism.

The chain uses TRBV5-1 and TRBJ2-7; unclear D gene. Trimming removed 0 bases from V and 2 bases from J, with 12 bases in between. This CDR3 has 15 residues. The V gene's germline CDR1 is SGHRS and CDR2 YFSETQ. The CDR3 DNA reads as TGCGCCAGCAGCTTGGATTTGAACGGCGCCTACGAGCAGTACTTC. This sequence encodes CASSLDLNGAYEQYF.

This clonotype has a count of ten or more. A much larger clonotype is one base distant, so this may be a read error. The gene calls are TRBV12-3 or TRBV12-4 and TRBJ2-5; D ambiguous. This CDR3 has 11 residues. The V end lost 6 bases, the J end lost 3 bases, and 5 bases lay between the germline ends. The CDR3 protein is CASSIEETQYF. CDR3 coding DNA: TGTGCCAGCAGCATAGAAGAGACCCAGTACTTC.

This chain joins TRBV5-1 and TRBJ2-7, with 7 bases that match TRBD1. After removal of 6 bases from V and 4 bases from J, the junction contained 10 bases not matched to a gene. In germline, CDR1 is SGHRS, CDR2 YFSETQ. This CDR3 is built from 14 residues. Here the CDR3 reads CASTHGTDQYEQYF. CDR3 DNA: TGCGCCAGCACACATGGGACAGACCAGTACGAGCAGTACTTC.

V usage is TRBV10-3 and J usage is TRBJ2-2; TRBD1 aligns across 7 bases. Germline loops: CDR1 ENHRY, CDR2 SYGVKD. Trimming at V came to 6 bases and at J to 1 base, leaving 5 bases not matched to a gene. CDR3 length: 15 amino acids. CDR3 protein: CAIRPDRMNTGELFF. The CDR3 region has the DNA TGTGCCATCAGACCGGACAGGATGAACACCGGGGAGCTGTTTTTT.

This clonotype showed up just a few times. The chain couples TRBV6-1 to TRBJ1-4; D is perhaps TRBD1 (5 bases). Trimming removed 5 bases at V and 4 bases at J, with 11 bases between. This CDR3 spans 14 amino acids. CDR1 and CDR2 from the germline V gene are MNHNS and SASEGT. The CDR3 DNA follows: TGTGCCAGCAGTAGGGACGGTTTTAATGAAAAACTGTTTTTT. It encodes CASSRDGFNEKLFF.

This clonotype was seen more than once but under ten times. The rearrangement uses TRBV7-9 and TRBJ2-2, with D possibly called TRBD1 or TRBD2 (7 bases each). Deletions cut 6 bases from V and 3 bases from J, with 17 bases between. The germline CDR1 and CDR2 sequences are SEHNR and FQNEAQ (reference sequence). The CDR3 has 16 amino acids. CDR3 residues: CASSSIRGRDTGELFF. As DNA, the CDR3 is TGTGCCAGCAGTTCCATCAGGGGGAGGGACACCGGGGAGCTGTTTTTT.

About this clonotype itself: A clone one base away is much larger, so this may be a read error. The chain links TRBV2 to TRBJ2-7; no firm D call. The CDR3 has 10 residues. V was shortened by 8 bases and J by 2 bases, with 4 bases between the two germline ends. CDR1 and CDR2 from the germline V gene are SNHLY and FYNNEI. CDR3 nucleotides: TGTGCCAGCGCCCCCTACGAGCAGTACTTC. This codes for CASAPYEQYF.

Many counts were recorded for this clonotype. The CDR3 DNA reads TGTGCCAGCAGCCCCACAGGGTCCGGGGAGCTGTTTTTT. Translation: CASSPTGSGELFF. This chain links TRBV7-3 with TRBJ2-2; D may be TRBD1 (6 bases). Trimming cost V 5 bases and J 6 bases, with 10 bases left between them. From germline, CDR1 is SGHTA and CDR2 FQGTGA. This CDR3 is built from 13 residues.

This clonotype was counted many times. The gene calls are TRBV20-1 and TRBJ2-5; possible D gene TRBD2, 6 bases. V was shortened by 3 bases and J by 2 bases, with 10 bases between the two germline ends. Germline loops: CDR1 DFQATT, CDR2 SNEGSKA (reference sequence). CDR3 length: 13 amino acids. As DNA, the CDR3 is TGCAGTGCTAGGGCACGGGGGCAAGAGACCCAGTACTTC. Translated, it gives CSARARGQETQYF.

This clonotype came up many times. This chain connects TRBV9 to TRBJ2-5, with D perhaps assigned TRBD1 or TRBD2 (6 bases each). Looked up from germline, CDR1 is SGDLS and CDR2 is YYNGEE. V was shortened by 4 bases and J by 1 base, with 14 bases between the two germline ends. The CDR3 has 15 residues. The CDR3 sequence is CASSPRGDGQETQYF. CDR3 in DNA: TGTGCCAGCAGCCCTAGGGGGGACGGCCAAGAGACCCAGTACTTC.

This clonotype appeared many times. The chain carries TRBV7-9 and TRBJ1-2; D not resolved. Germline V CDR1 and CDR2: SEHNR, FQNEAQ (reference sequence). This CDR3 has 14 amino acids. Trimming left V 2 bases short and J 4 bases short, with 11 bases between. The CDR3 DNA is TGTGCCAGCAGCTTATCAAAGGAGGCCTATGGCTACACCTTC. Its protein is CASSLSKEAYGYTF.

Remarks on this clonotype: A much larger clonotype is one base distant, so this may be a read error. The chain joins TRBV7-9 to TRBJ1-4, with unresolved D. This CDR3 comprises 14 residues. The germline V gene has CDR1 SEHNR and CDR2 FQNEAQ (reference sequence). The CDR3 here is CASSLLGTNEKLIF. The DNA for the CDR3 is TGTGCCAGCAGCTTACTGGGTACCAATGAAAAACTGATTTTT.

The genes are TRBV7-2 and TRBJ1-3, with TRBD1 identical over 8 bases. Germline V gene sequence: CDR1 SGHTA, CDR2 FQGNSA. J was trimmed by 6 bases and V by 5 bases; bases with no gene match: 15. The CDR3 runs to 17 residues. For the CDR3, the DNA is TGTGCCAGCAGCGTGGCACCCGGGACAGGCTTCGTAAACACCATATATTTT. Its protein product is CASSVAPGTGFVNTIYF. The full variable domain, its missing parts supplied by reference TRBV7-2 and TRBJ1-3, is GAGVSQSPSNKVTEKGKDVELRCDPISGHTALYWYRQSLGQGLEFLIYFQGNSAPDKSGLPSDRFSAERTGGSVSTLTIQRTQQEDSAVYLCASSVAPGTGFVNTIYFGEGSWLTVV.

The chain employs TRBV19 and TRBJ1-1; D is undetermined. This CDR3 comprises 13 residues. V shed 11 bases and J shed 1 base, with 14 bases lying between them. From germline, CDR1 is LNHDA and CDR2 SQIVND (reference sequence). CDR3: CAGGLGSNTEAFF. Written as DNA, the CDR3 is TGTGCCGGCGGGCTCGGGTCGAACACTGAAGCTTTCTTT. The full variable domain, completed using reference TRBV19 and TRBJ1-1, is DGGITQSPKYLFRKEGQNVTLSCEQNLNHDAMYWYRQDPGQGLRLIYYSQIVNDFQKGDIAEGYSVSREKKESFPLTVTSAQKNPTAFYLCAGGLGSNTEAFFGQGTRLTVV.

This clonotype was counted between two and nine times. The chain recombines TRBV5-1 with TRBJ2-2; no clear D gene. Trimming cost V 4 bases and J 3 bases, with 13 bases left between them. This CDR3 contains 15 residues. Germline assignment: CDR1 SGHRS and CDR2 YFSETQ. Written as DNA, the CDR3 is TGCGCCAGCAGCGGAACCGGGTCCTACACCGGGGAGCTGTTTTTT. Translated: CASSGTGSYTGELFF. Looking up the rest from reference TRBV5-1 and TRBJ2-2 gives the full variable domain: KAGVTQTPRYLIKTRGQQVTLSCSPISGHRSVSWYQQTPGQGLQFLFEYFSETQRNKGNFPGRFSGRQFSNSRSEMNVSTLELGDSALYLCASSGTGSYTGELFFGEGSRLTVL.

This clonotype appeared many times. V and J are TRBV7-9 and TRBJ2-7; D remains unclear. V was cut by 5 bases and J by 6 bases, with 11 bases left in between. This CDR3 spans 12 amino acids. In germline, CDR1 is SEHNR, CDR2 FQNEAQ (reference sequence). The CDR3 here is CASSPPGSEQYF. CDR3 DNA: TGTGCCAGCAGCCCCCCCGGCAGCGAGCAGTACTTC.

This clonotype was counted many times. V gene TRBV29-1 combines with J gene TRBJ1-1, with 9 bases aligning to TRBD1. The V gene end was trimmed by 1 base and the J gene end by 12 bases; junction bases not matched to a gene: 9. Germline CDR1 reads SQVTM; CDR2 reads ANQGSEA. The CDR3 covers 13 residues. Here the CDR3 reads CSVEAGTGRTTFF. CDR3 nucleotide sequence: TGCAGCGTTGAAGCCGGGACAGGGAGGACGACTTTCTTT.

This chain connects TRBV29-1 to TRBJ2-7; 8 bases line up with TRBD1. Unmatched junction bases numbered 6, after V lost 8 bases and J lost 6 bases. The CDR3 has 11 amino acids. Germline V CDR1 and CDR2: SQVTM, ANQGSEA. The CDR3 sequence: CSFSGGGEQYF. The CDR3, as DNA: TGCAGCTTTTCAGGGGGCGGCGAGCAGTACTTC.

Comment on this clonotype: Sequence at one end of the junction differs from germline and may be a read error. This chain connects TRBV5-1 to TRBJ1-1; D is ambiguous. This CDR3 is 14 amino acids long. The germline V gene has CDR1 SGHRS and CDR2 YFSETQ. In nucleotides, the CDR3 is TGCGCCAGCAGCTTGGGTCCGTTGAACATTGAAGCTTTCTTT. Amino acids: CASSLGPLNIEAFF.

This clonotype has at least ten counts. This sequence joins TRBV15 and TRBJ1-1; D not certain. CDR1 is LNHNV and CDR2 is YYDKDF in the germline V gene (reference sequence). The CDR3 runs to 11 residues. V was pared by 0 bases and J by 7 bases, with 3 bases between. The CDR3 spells CATSRESEAFF. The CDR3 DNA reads TGTGCCACCAGCAGAGAGAGTGAAGCTTTCTTT.

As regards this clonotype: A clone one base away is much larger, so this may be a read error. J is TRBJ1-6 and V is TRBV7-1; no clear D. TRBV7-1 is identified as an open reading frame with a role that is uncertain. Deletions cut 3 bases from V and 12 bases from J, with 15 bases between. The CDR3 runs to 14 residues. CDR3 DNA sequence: TGTGCCAGCAGCTCTGTTCTTGGGCCCGTACCCCTCCACTTT. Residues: CASSSVLGPVPLHF.

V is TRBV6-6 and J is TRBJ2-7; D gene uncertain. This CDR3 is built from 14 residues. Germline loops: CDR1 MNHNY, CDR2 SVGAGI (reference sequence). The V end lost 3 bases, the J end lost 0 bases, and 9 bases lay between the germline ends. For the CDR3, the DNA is TGTGCCAGCAGTTATCTGGCAGTCTCCTACGAGCAGTACTTC. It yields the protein CASSYLAVSYEQYF.